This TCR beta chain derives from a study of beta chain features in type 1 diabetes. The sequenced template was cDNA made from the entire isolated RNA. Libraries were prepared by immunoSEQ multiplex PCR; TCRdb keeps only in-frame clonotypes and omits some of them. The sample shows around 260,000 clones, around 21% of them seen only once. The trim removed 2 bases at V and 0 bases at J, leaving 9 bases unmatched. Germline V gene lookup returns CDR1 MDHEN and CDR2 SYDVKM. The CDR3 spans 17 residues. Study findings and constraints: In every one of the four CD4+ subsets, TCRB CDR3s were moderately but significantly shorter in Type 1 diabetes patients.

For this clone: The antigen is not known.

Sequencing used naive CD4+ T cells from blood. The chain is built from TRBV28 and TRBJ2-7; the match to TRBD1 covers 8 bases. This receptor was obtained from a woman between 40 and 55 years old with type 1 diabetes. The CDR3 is CASSLTPRQGYSYEQYF. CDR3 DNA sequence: TGTGCCAGCAGTTTAACCCCCCGACAGGGGTACTCCTACGAGCAGTACTTC. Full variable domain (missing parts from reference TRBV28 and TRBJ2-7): DVKVTQSSRYLVKRTGEKVFLECVQDMDHENMFWYRQDPGLGLRLIYFSYDVKMKEKGDIPEGYSVSREKKERFSLILESASTNQTSMYLCASSLTPRQGYSYEQYFGPGTRLTVT.